A single sample is the source of the 2 T cell receptor beta chains below, sequenced in a study of control samples from healthy donors and cancer patients. The repertoire was sequenced with immunoSEQ multiplex PCR; TCRdb's copy has only in-frame clones and lacks some. There are some 140,000 clones in the sample; roughly 94% occur only once, and approximately 15% lies in the top ten. Sequenced: PBMCs. The receptors originated from a man aged 55 to 70 with colorectal cancer.

The chain uses TRBV11-2 and TRBJ2-3; 7 nucleotides align to TRBD2. The CDR3 spans 15 residues. Losses at the gene ends were 5 bases for V and 6 bases for J; bases not matched to a gene: 11. Germline assignment: CDR1 SGHAT and CDR2 FQNNGV. The CDR3 sequence is CASSDTRLAADTQYF. CDR3 coding DNA: TGTGCCAGCAGCGACACCCGACTAGCTGCCGATACGCAGTATTTT.

This clone was detected once. CDR3 DNA sequence: TGTGCCAGCAGCTCACAAGTCTACAATGAGCAGTTCTTC. This codes for CASSSQVYNEQFF. The chain combines TRBV7-9 with TRBJ2-1; D not certain. V shed 4 bases and J shed 3 bases, with 7 bases lying between them. The CDR3 spans 13 residues. The germline CDR1 and CDR2 sequences are SEHNR and FQNEAQ (reference sequence).